Described below is a single T cell receptor (beta chain) sequence and its context. Its antigen is unidentified. This sample's TCRbeta library carried unique molecular identifier barcodes. In TCRdb, the PCR reads were re-called with MiXCR into one record per CDR3 protein. The table shows about 980,000 distinct CDR3 sequences, with about 29% occurring only once. The data derive from a study of T-cell reconstitution after alpha-beta-depleted transplantation in children. General observations from the study: The origin of alpha-beta T cells about two months after transplant was reportedly several hundred expanded graft clones. From newly produced T cells came most of the T-cell counts and diversity one year after transplant.

Germline-derived CDR1 and CDR2 are PRHDT and FYEKMQ (reference sequence). The CDR3 covers 15 residues. Trimming removed 5 bases from V and 0 bases from J, with 14 bases in between. The source was PBMCs, mostly from graft donor cells, collected 360 days after TCRalphabeta/CD19-depleted stem cell transplant. The clonotype originates from a boy in the first two years of life who had a stem cell transplant for SCID, so the T cells may come from the graft donor. This chain uses TRBV13 with TRBJ2-7; no clear D gene. The CDR3 loop reads CASSHVSANSYEQYF. CDR3 nucleotides: TGTGCCAGCAGCCACGTTTCTGCGAACTCCTACGAGCAGTACTTC.